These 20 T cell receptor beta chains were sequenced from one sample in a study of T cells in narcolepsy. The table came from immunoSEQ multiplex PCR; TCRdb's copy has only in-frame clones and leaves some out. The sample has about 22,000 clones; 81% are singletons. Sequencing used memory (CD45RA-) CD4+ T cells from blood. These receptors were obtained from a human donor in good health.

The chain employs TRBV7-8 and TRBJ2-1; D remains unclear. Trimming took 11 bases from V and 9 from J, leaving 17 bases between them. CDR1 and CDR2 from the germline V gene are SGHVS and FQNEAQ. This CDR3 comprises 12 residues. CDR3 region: CACIGSRGEQFF. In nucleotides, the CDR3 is TGTGCCTGCATCGGTTCTCGAGGTGAGCAGTTCTTC.

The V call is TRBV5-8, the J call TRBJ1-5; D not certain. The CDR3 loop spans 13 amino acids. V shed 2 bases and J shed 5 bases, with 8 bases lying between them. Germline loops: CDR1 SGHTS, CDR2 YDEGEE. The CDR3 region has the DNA TGTGCCAGCAGCTTCTCGGACGATCAGCCCCAGCATTTT. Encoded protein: CASSFSDDQPQHF.

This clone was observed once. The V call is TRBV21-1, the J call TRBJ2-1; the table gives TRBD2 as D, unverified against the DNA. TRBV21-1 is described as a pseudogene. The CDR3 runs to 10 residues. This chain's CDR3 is CASSKGPGFF. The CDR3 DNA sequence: TGTGCCAGCAGCAAAGGCCCCGGGTTCTTC.

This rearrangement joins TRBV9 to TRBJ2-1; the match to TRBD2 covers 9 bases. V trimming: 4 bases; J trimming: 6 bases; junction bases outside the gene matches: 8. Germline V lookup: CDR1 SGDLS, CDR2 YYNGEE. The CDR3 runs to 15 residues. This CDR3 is CASSLEAGGINEQFF. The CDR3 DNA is TGTGCCAGCAGCCTAGAGGCGGGGGGGATCAATGAGCAGTTCTTC.

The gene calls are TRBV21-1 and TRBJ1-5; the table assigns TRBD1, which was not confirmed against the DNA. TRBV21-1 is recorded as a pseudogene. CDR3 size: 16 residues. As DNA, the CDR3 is TGTGCCAGCAGCTCAGGAACGGAAAGGGGCGGTCAGCCCCAGCATTTT. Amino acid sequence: CASSSGTERGGQPQHF.

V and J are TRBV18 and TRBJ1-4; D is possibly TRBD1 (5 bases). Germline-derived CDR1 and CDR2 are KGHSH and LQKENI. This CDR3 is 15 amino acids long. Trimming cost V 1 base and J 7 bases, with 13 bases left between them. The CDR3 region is CASSPQGLGGEKLFF. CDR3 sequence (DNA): TGTGCCAGCTCACCACAGGGGCTAGGCGGTGAAAAACTGTTTTTT.

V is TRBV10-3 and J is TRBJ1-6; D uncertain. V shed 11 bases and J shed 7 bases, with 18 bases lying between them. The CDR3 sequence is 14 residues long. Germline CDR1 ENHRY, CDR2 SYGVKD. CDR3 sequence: CAGRQDAANSPLHF. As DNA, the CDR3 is TGTGCCGGCCGTCAAGACGCAGCAAATTCACCCCTCCACTTT.

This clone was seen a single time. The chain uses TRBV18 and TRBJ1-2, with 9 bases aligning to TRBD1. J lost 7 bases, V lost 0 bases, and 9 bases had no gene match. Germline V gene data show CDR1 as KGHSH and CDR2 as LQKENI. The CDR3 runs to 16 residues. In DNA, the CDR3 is TGTGCCAGCTCACCACCAGGACAGGGGAGTCTGGGTGGCTACACCTTC. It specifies CASSPPGQGSLGGYTF.

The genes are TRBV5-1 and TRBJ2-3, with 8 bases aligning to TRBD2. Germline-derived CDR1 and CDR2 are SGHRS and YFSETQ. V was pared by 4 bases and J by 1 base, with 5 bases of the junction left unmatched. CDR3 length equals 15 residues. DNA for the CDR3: TGCGCCAGCAGCCGAACTAGCGGAGGCACAGATACGCAGTATTTT. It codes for CASSRTSGGTDTQYF.

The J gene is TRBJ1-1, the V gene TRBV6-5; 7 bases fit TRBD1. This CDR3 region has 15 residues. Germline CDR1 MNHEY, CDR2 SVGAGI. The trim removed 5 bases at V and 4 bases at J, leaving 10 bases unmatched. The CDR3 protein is CASSRRGGAGTEAFF. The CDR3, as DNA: TGTGCCAGCAGTCGCAGAGGGGGCGCAGGCACTGAAGCTTTCTTT.

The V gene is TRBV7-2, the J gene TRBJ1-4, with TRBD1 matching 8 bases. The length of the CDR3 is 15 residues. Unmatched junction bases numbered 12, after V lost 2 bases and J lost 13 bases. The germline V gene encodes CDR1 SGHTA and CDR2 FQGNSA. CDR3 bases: TGTGCCAGCAGCTTAACGGCGCAGGGGGCGAGAGGACTGTTTTTT. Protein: CASSLTAQGARGLFF.

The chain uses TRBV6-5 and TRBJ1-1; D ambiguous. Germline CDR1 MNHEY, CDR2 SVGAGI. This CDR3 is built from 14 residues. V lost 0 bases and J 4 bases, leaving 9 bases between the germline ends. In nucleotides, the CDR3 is TGTGCCAGCAGTTACTCGTATCGCTTCACTGAAGCTTTCTTT. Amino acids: CASSYSYRFTEAFF.

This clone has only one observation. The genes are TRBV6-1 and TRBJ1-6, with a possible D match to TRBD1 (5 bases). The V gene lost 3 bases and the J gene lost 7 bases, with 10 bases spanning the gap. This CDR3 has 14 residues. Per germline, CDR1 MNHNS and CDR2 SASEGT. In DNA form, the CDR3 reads TGTGCCAGCAGTGACGGGACCCGGAATTCACCCCTCCACTTT. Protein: CASSDGTRNSPLHF.

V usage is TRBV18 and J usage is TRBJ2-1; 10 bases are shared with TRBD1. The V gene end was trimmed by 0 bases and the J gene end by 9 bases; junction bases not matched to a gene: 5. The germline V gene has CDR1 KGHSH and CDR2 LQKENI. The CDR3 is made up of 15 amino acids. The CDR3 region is CASSPPGTGASEQFF. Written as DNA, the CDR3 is TGTGCCAGCTCACCACCCGGGACAGGGGCGAGTGAGCAGTTCTTC.

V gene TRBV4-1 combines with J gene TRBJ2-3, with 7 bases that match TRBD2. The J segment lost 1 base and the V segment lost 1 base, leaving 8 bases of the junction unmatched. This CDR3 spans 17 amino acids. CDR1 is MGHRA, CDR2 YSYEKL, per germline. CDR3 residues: CASSQVPAGKGTDTQYF. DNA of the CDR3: TGCGCCAGCAGCCAAGTGCCAGCGGGGAAGGGCACAGATACGCAGTATTTT.

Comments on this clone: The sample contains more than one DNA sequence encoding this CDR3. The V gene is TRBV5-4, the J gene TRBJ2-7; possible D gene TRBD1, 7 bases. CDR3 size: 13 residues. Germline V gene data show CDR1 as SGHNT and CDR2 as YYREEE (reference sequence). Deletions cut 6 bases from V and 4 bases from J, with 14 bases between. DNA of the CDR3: TGTGCCAGCATGGGGCAGGGGGGATACGAGCAGTACTTC. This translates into CASMGQGGYEQYF.

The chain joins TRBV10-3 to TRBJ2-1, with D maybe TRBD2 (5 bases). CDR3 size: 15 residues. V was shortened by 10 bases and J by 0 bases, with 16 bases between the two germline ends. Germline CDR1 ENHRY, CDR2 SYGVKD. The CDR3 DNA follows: TGTGCCACCCGGGGTAGCGCGAGCTCCTACAATGAGCAGTTCTTC. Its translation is CATRGSASSYNEQFF.

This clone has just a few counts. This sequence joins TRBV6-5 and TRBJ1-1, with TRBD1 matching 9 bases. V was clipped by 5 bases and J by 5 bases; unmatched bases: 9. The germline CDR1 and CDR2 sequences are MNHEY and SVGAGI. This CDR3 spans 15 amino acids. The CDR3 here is CASSRKPTGGTEAFF. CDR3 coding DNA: TGTGCCAGCAGTCGAAAACCGACAGGGGGAACTGAAGCTTTCTTT.

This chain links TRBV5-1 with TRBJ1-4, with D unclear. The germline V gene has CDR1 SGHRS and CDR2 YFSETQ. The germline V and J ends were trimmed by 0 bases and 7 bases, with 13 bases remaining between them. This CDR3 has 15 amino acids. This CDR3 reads CASSLGDKLAEKLFF. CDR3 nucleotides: TGCGCCAGCAGCTTGGGAGACAAGTTGGCTGAAAAACTGTTTTTT.

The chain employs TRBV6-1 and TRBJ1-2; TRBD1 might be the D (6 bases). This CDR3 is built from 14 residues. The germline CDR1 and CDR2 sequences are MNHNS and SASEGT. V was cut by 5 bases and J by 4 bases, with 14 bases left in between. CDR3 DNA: TGTGCCAGCAGTAGGGACAATTCAATCTATGGCTACACCTTC. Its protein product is CASSRDNSIYGYTF.